This is a list of T cell receptor beta chains from one sample in a study of vaccination and CD4 T cells after COVID-19. TCRdb redid the calling of the PCR reads with MiXCR, one entry per CDR3 protein. The profile covers some 16,000 distinct CDR3 sequences, with 55% appearing a single time and over 7.5% taken by the ten largest. No antigen is known for these receptors. The sequenced material came from CD4+ T cells from blood, cultured in vitro. Receptor source: a human donor who had recovered from COVID-19. The conserved cysteine and the conserved F or W are not part of the CDR3 here.

TRBV6-1,TRBJ1-2,ASIGSGLYGYT
TRBV7-2,TRBJ1-1,ASTPQDRGLGTEAF
TRBV20-1,TRBJ1-4,SASWGTENEKLF
TRBV10-2,TRBJ2-3,ASSPEGRDTQY
TRBV11-3,TRBJ1-1,ASSSSGTEGYSTEAF
TRBV5-1,TRBJ2-3,ASSLSLAGGTDTQY
TRBV7-2,TRBJ2-5,ASSTRDRGGGETQY
TRBV30,TRBJ1-1,AWGTGPEAF
TRBV30,TRBJ1-4,AWRRTASNEKLF
TRBV27,TRBJ1-2,ASSFIQGAVYGYT
TRBV6-1,TRBJ1-1,ASRLDRRNTEAF
TRBV7-3,TRBJ2-3,ASSQLAGAYTQY
TRBV12-3/TRBV12-4,TRBJ2-3,ASSPRDLSDTQY
TRBV19,TRBJ1-2,ASTPQLGTGHGYT
TRBV19,TRBJ2-1,ASSRGLNEQF
TRBV5-5,TRBJ1-2,ASSIGTGGRDIGNYGYT
TRBV30,TRBJ1-5,AWSSLRGSQPQH
TRBV7-7,TRBJ2-2,ASSFGNTGELF
TRBV18,TRBJ1-5,ASSLQGGSNQPQH
TRBV20-1,TRBJ1-2,SARGGAARET
TRBV9,TRBJ1-1,ASSVNRNTEAF
TRBV7-9,TRBJ1-6,ASSLEGKLPLH
TRBV6-1,TRBJ1-1,ASRGSDTEAF
TRBV28,TRBJ1-5,ASSYLNWGASHQPQH
TRBV7-2,TRBJ2-5,ASSARWLGQETQY
TRBV11-1,TRBJ1-1,ASSRRAGNTEAF
TRBV5-5,TRBJ1-6,ASSHPRGGVDSPLH
TRBV10-1,TRBJ1-1,ASSEMGLGAF
TRBV20-1,TRBJ2-1,SASSREQF
TRBV7-2,TRBJ2-4,ASSPPGARGGIQY
TRBV10-1,TRBJ1-1,ASRRDRENTEAF
TRBV24-1,TRBJ2-4,ATSDPNDRDGNIQY
TRBV6-5,TRBJ1-2,ASSYSAGTRGYT